The 28 T cell receptor beta chains reported below all come from one sample, sequenced in a study of early T cells in non-severe SARS-CoV-2 infection. TCRdb analysed the 5' RACE reads with MiXCR anew, one entry per CDR3 protein. The sample records more than 90,000 distinct CDR3 sequences, 8% to 13% being singletons. Material: whole blood. These TCRs come from an adult who was a healthcare worker with PCR-confirmed SARS-CoV-2 infection or an uninfected control (not recorded which).

This chain uses TRBV7-3 with TRBJ2-5; 9 positions agree with TRBD2. The CDR3 is made up of 13 amino acids. Germline loops: CDR1 SGHTA, CDR2 FQGTGA. With 5 bases clipped from V and 4 bases from J, the junction kept 2 bases outside the gene matches. The CDR3 sequence is CASSPGLAETQYF. The CDR3, as DNA: TGTGCCAGCAGCCCGGGACTAGCAGAGACCCAGTACTTC.

This clonotype has more than one count but fewer than ten. V and J are TRBV15 and TRBJ2-7; D is unclear. V lost 0 bases to trimming and J lost 2 bases, with 8 bases between them. Looked up from germline, CDR1 is LNHNV and CDR2 is YYDKDF (reference sequence). The CDR3 is 14 residues long. Here the CDR3 DNA reads TGTGCCACCAGCAGAGATAGAAAAACCTACGAGCAGTACTTC. It specifies CATSRDRKTYEQYF.

This clonotype came up many times. The V and J genes are TRBV15 and TRBJ2-1; 8 bases fit TRBD1. The germline CDR1 and CDR2 sequences are LNHNV and YYDKDF (reference sequence). The ends lost 5 bases at V and 9 bases at J; junction bases unmatched: 9. This CDR3 has 14 residues. The CDR3 here is CATSYNRGRTEQFF. The DNA for the CDR3 is TGTGCCACCAGCTATAACAGGGGGAGGACTGAGCAGTTCTTC.

This clonotype was detected many times. The V gene is TRBV10-3, the J gene TRBJ2-2; tentative D call: TRBD1 (5 bases). Trimming removed 11 bases at V and 6 bases at J, with 13 bases between. Germline V CDR1 and CDR2: ENHRY, SYGVKD. The CDR3 length is 12 residues. The CDR3 bases are TGTGCCGTCGCCAGGGTTTCCGGGGAGCTGTTTTTT. Protein sequence: CAVARVSGELFF.

The J gene is TRBJ1-6, the V gene TRBV5-4; no firm D call. The CDR3 contains 16 residues. CDR1 and CDR2 from the germline V gene are SGHNT and YYREEE (reference sequence). Trimming stripped 1 base from V and 8 bases from J, with 16 bases between. CDR3 sequence: CASSLKHDGWYSPLHF. The CDR3 nucleotides are TGTGCCAGCAGCTTGAAACACGATGGTTGGTATTCACCCCTCCACTTT.

This rearrangement joins TRBV7-2 to TRBJ2-3, with 8 bases identical to TRBD2. CDR3 length: 18 residues. With V trimmed by 4 bases and J by 1 base, 13 bases remained unmatched. Germline V gives CDR1 SGHTA, CDR2 FQGNSA. This chain's CDR3 is CASSSPIKRREGTDTQYF. Written as DNA, the CDR3 is TGTGCCAGCAGCTCCCCTATTAAACGGCGGGAGGGCACAGATACGCAGTATTTT.

The sample holds a few counts of this clonotype. The chain is built from TRBV5-8 and TRBJ2-7; D not certain. V lost 0 bases and J lost 1, with 11 bases in between. CDR1 is SGHTS, CDR2 YDEGEE, per germline. The CDR3 is made up of 15 amino acids. In DNA, the CDR3 is TGTGCCAGCAGCTTGGCTGGGCGTAGGTCCTACGAGCAGTACTTC. This encodes CASSLAGRRSYEQYF.

The genes are TRBV27 and TRBJ2-7; TRBD1 might be the D (6 bases). The CDR3 is made up of 12 amino acids. V was clipped by 2 bases and J by 6 bases, with 8 bases between them. Per the germline V gene, CDR1 is MNHEY and CDR2 is SMNVEV (reference sequence). CDR3 DNA: TGTGCCAGCAGTTTAATAGGGGGCGAGCAGTACTTC. It is translated as CASSLIGGEQYF.

This clonotype occurred many times. The V call is TRBV20-1, the J call TRBJ2-3; TRBD2 matches 12 bases. The V segment lost 6 bases and the J segment 1 base; nucleotides outside the gene matches: 5. The germline gives CDR1 DFQATT, CDR2 SNEGSKA (reference sequence). The CDR3 sequence is 15 residues long. CDR3 protein: CSAHGLAGRTDTQYF. The CDR3 nucleotides read TGCAGTGCCCACGGACTAGCGGGGCGCACAGATACGCAGTATTTT.

V and J are TRBV18 and TRBJ2-5; TRBD1 aligns across 8 bases. The CDR3 totals 14 residues. Germline V gene sequence: CDR1 KGHSH, CDR2 LQKENI. J was trimmed by 5 bases and V by 4 bases; bases with no gene match: 6. The CDR3, as DNA: TGTGCCAGCTCACTTCGACAGGGGATTGAGACCCAGTACTTC. Its protein product is CASSLRQGIETQYF.

This clonotype was counted between two and nine times. The chain has TRBV5-1 and TRBJ2-7; 11 bases map to TRBD2. Germline V gene data show CDR1 as SGHRS and CDR2 as YFSETQ. V lost 4 bases, J lost 0 bases, and 9 bases stayed unmatched. The CDR3 runs to 17 residues. In DNA, the CDR3 is TGCGCCAGCAGCCGTGGGTCCGGGACTAGCGGCTCCTACGAGCAGTACTTC. Its protein is CASSRGSGTSGSYEQYF.

The gene calls are TRBV21-1 and TRBJ1-1. TRBV21-1 is flagged as a pseudogene. The CDR3 sequence is 19 residues long. In DNA, the CDR3 is TGTGCCAGCAGCAAAGCGCAACTCTTTCAGGACCTTAAAAAGACTGAAGCTTTCTTT. Encoded protein: CASSKAQLFQDLKKTEAFF.

Concerning this clonotype: This could be a read error, since a much larger clone is one nucleotide away. The chain has TRBV5-1 and TRBJ2-3, with unresolved D. Germline V gene lookup returns CDR1 SGHRS and CDR2 YFSETQ. This CDR3 is 15 amino acids long. Deletions cut 9 bases from V and 0 bases from J, with 17 bases between. CDR3 DNA: TGCGCCAACAAGATACTGGTTTTTAGCACAGATACGCAGTATTTT. Its protein product is CANKILVFSTDTQYF.

This clonotype has a count of ten or more. This chain links TRBV27 with TRBJ1-1; TRBD1 matches at 7 bases. The V and J ends lost 4 bases and 6 bases, in that order; junction bases with no gene match: 14. Germline values: CDR1 MNHEY, CDR2 SMNVEV (reference sequence). The CDR3 spans 16 residues. The CDR3 sequence: CASSSPPGQLIAEAFF. The DNA for the CDR3 is TGTGCCAGCAGTTCTCCGCCGGGACAGTTAATCGCTGAAGCTTTCTTT.

This sequence joins TRBV11-3 and TRBJ1-5; possibly TRBD1 for D (5 bases). In germline, CDR1 is SGHNT, CDR2 YENEEA. The CDR3 length is 14 residues. V lost 8 bases and J lost 1, with 12 bases in between. CDR3 residues: CASYPRDSNQPQHF. The DNA of the CDR3 is TGTGCCAGCTACCCCCGGGACAGCAATCAGCCCCAGCATTTT.

The chain recombines TRBV4-1 with TRBJ2-6; D is uncertain. Trimming cost V 1 base and J 0 bases, with 4 bases left between them. This CDR3 is built from 15 residues. Germline V gene data show CDR1 as MGHRA and CDR2 as YSYEKL. The CDR3, as DNA: TGCGCCAGCAGCCAAGGAAACTCTGGGGCCAACGTCCTGACTTTC. Translating gives CASSQGNSGANVLTF.

At least ten counts were recorded for this clonotype. The V and J genes are TRBV29-1 and TRBJ2-4; no definite D call. The CDR3 extends over 15 amino acids. V lost 3 bases, J lost 0 bases, and 12 bases lay in between. Germline V lookup: CDR1 SQVTM, CDR2 ANQGSEA. In DNA, the CDR3 is TGCAGCGTTGATGGGGTTCAGGAAGCCAAAAACATTCAGTACTTC. Its protein product is CSVDGVQEAKNIQYF.

The rearrangement links TRBV3-1 to TRBJ1-1; the D gene is possibly TRBD1 (6 bases). The CDR3 has 11 residues. CDR1 LGHDT and CDR2 YNNKEL come from the germline V gene (reference sequence). The ends were cut back, 1 base at V and 14 bases at J, with 11 bases in the middle. CDR3 sequence reads: CASSQGTGQFF. The CDR3 nucleotides read TGTGCCAGCAGCCAAGGAACAGGGCAGTTCTTT. Based on the CDR3 plus reference TRBV3-1 and TRBJ1-1, the full variable domain is DTAVSQTPKYLVTQMGNDKSIKCEQNLGHDTMYWYKQDSKKFLKIMFSYNNKELIINETVPNRFSPKSPDKAHLNLHINSLELGDSAVYFCASSQGTGQFFGQGTRLTVV.

This chain uses TRBV6-2 or TRBV6-3 with TRBJ1-2, with D perhaps TRBD1 (6 bases). Germline V gives CDR1 MNHEY, CDR2 SVGEGT. V lost 5 bases and J 2 bases, leaving 9 bases between the germline ends. The CDR3 extends over 13 amino acids. The CDR3 DNA follows: TGTGCCAGCAGTCGACAGGAGAACTATGGCTACACCTTC. Translated, it gives CASSRQENYGYTF.

This clonotype showed up just a few times. The chain combines TRBV29-1 with TRBJ1-4; D unresolved. V shed 4 bases and J shed 5 bases, with 11 bases lying between them. The CDR3 runs to 13 residues. Germline loops: CDR1 SQVTM, CDR2 ANQGSEA. The CDR3 sequence is CSVGGTVNEKLFF. The CDR3 DNA follows: TGCAGCGTTGGCGGAACGGTGAATGAAAAACTGTTTTTT.

This rearrangement joins TRBV29-1 to TRBJ1-1; D remains ambiguous. The CDR3 contains 14 residues. The V end was cut by 0 bases, the J end by 1 base, with 9 bases between. CDR1 SQVTM and CDR2 ANQGSEA come from the germline V gene. The CDR3 sequence: CSVEERGANTEAFF. The CDR3 DNA follows: TGCAGCGTTGAAGAACGCGGAGCGAACACTGAAGCTTTCTTT.

This chain links TRBV29-1 with TRBJ2-1; D gene uncertain. Per germline, CDR1 SQVTM and CDR2 ANQGSEA. The CDR3 spans 13 residues. Between the trimmed V and J ends, which lost 7 bases and 4 bases, there was a span of 14 bases. In DNA, the CDR3 is TGCAGCGATCGAATAGCAACATACAATGAGCAGTTCTTC. This translates into CSDRIATYNEQFF.

This clonotype has a handful of counts. V usage is TRBV30 and J usage is TRBJ1-5; TRBD1 agrees at 8 bases. The V and J ends lost 0 bases and 2 bases, in that order; junction bases with no gene match: 0. This CDR3 comprises 14 residues. The germline V gene has CDR1 GTSNPN and CDR2 SVGIG (reference sequence). The CDR3 sequence: CAWSVQGGNQPQHF. DNA of the CDR3: TGTGCCTGGAGTGTACAGGGGGGCAATCAGCCCCAGCATTTT.

The table lists this clonotype with many counts. This rearrangement joins TRBV7-2 to TRBJ2-3; D unresolved. CDR1 and CDR2 (germline): SGHTA, FQGNSA. The V end lost 5 bases, the J end lost 2 bases, and 5 bases lay between the germline ends. CDR3 size: 12 residues. This chain's CDR3 is CASSAYTDTQYF. CDR3 sequence (DNA): TGTGCCAGCAGCGCCTACACAGATACGCAGTATTTT.

In this sample, this clonotype turned up many times. This chain uses TRBV28 with TRBJ2-1, with D possibly matching TRBD2 (5 bases). The CDR3 extends over 15 amino acids. CDR1 MDHEN and CDR2 SYDVKM come from the germline V gene. Between the trimmed V and J ends, which lost 2 bases and 9 bases, there was a span of 17 bases. The CDR3 region is CASSLPGRRVGEQFF. Here the CDR3 DNA reads TGTGCCAGCAGTTTACCCGGGCGGCGGGTCGGTGAGCAGTTCTTC. Using reference TRBV28 and TRBJ2-1 for the parts outside the CDR3, the full variable domain is DVKVTQSSRYLVKRTGEKVFLECVQDMDHENMFWYRQDPGLGLRLIYFSYDVKMKEKGDIPEGYSVSREKKERFSLILESASTNQTSMYLCASSLPGRRVGEQFFGPGTRLTVL.

The chain couples TRBV5-1 to TRBJ2-5; 7 nucleotides align to TRBD1. The CDR3 is 14 amino acids. V dropped 0 bases and J dropped 4; count of bases not matched to a gene: 3. Germline V gene data show CDR1 as SGHRS and CDR2 as YFSETQ. Written as DNA, the CDR3 is TGCGCCAGCAGCTTGGGGGACAGCTCAGAGACCCAGTACTTC. Translated: CASSLGDSSETQYF. Full variable domain (outside the CDR3, taken from reference TRBV5-1 and TRBJ2-5): KAGVTQTPRYLIKTRGQQVTLSCSPISGHRSVSWYQQTPGQGLQFLFEYFSETQRNKGNFPGRFSGRQFSNSRSEMNVSTLELGDSALYLCASSLGDSSETQYFGPGTRLLVL.

V is TRBV4-1 and J is TRBJ1-2; D is ambiguous. CDR3 length: 13 amino acids. Trimming pared 5 bases from V and 1 base from J, leaving 8 bases between. Germline assignment: CDR1 MGHRA and CDR2 YSYEKL. CDR3 sequence reads: CASSLGDNYGYTF. The CDR3 DNA reads as TGCGCCAGCAGCTTAGGAGATAACTATGGCTACACCTTC.

This clonotype was detected a few times. The chain combines TRBV5-1 with TRBJ1-1; possible D gene TRBD1, 6 bases. Germline-derived CDR1 and CDR2 are SGHRS and YFSETQ. V lost 2 bases to trimming and J lost 3 bases, with 11 bases between them. The CDR3 covers 14 residues. This CDR3 is CASSLGGLDTEAFF. The CDR3 region has the DNA TGCGCCAGCAGCTTAGGGGGGCTCGACACTGAAGCTTTCTTT.